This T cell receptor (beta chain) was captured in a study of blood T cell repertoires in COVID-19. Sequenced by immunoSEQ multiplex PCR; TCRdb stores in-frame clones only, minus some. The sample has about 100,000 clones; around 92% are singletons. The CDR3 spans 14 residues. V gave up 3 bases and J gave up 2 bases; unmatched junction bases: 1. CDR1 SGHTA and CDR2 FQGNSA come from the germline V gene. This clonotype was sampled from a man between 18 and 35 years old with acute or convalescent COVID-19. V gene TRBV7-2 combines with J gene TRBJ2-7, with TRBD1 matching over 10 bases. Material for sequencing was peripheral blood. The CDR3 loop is CASSFDRGPYEQYF. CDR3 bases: TGTGCCAGCAGCTTCGACAGGGGGCCCTACGAGCAGTACTTC.